This T cell receptor beta chain was captured by sequencing in a study of monozygotic twins with inflammatory bowel disease. General observations from the study: Comparison of concordant versus discordant twins revealed no difference in repertoire similarity, possibly due to limited power.

CDR1 is KGHDR, CDR2 SFDVKD, per germline. The CDR3 has 16 residues. The authors used approximately 3.5 ug of total RNA per TCR library. TCRdb re-called the 5' RACE reads; every CDR3 protein appears as one record, without DNA. The sample features hundreds of thousands of distinct CDR3 sequences, with 2.4% in its top ten. Worth noting for this clonotype: Its antigen remains unknown.

Each donor supplied under 3 ml of blood. RNA in its total form was extracted from whole blood, and T cells were not sorted. The sequence derives from a human donor with ulcerative colitis or Crohn's disease, or a healthy co-twin of an affected twin (not recorded which). Sequenced sample: blood. The chain has TRBV24-1 and TRBJ2-1; TCRdb picks TRBD1, but there is no DNA to check that call. Here the CDR3 reads CATSKYRDNSYNQQFF.